This T cell receptor beta chain was obtained from a study of cytotoxic CD8 clonotypes in ibrutinib-treated CLL. The method was immunoSEQ multiplex PCR; TCRdb's version includes in-frame clones alone and lacks a portion of them. The profile shows roughly 200,000 clones, around 72% of them singletons. This clone was seen a handful of times. The V segment lost 8 bases and the J segment 7 bases; nucleotides outside the gene matches: 8. Germline CDR1 and CDR2: SNHLY and FYNNEI. The CDR3 sequence is 13 residues long. The TCR sequence derives from a human donor with chronic lymphocytic leukemia. The material sequenced was PBMCs, taken after 24 months of ibrutinib treatment. This chain joins TRBV2 and TRBJ2-5, with 9 bases that match TRBD2. In DNA, the CDR3 is TGTGCCAGCGATCGGCGGGAGGGAGGGACCCAGTACTTC. It is translated as CASDRREGGTQYF.